This entry features one T cell receptor (beta chain) sequence. These data originate in a study of T cells in Graves' hyperthyroidism and ophthalmopathy. Per the germline V gene, CDR1 is MGHDK and CDR2 is SYGVNS. The CDR3 has 15 residues. V lost 6 bases to trimming and J lost 6 bases; unmatched junction nucleotides: 9. TCR beta CDR3 region amplification was performed from RNA transcripts. First-round RT-PCR targeting the TCR CDR3 was performed with the HTBI primer set. TCRdb ran MiXCR on the multiplex PCR reads and lists one entry per CDR3 protein. This sample has about 560,000 distinct CDR3 sequences, with about 43% found just once. Disease duration under 2 months; hyperthyroidism patients were aged 18 to 65. The study based diagnoses on clinical symptoms, serum thyroxine and TRAb, thyroid ultrasound and orbital computed tomography.

The sequence derives from a woman younger than 35 with Graves' hyperthyroidism. The sample consisted of peripheral blood or thyroid tissue (not recorded which). The chain uses TRBV25-1 and TRBJ1-4; 8 bases are shared with TRBD1. The CDR3 DNA reads TGTGCCAGCAGCTTAGACCAGGGGGCCCATGAAAAACTGTTTTTT. It specifies CASSLDQGAHEKLFF.